This T cell receptor (beta chain) was identified in a study of shared clonotypes between healthy human individuals (dated by TCRdb to 2019 to 2021). In the study overall: The cohort comprised two women and three men aged 18 to 49 years. Per donor, three plates each were used for CD4 naive and CD4 memory, two for CD8 naive, and one for CD8 memory. To estimate repertoire size and how much clonotypes are shared between individuals, the study performed deep sequencing of blood TCR repertoires from about five healthy adults. Libraries were prepared and TCR repertoires were sequenced by different laboratories using diverse techniques, in order to increase sequencing depth and limit assay-specific biases. Leukapheresis yielded between about 0.94 and 9.5 billion PBMCs per donor.

The donors were healthy, HIV-negative adults who had no recently reported acute infections or vaccinations. Every donor was a Caucasian adult residing in Nashville, Tennessee, USA. CD4+ T cells were enriched by magnetic negative selection; naive cells were then positively selected on CD45RA, and the negative fraction formed the memory subset. Blood was collected by leukapheresis, and PBMCs were isolated by Ficoll-Histopaque density gradient centrifugation and then cryopreserved in liquid nitrogen vapor phase. Analytical flow cytometry was used to check the purity and quantity of every magnetically sorted T cell population. Each sorted fraction had its genomic DNA isolated and then quantified by UV absorbance on a Nanodrop 2000c. The CDR3 covers 17 residues, taking in both the cysteine and the phenylalanine. The sequence is cut down to CDR3 DNA, 51 bases in frame from base 1. The trim is 0 bases for V and 3 bases for J, with a gap of 18 bases between the germline ends. Reading the germline V gene gives CDR1 SGHTA and CDR2 FQGNSA.

Using the deep immunoSEQ assay, TCR CDR3 regions were amplified from genomic DNA by multiplex PCR. Extracted genomic DNA from each cell subset was distributed evenly across all wells of several immunoSEQ 96-well plates, and each plate was treated as a replicate. Each replicate PCR for sorted subsets received around 0.2 ug genomic DNA, equal to some 32,000 T cell genomes. The purified libraries were quantified using a Qubit 3.0 fluorometer, sized with a Bioanalyzer 2100, and then quantified again using the KAPA Library Quantification kit. Every immunoSEQ 96-well plate was sequenced on a separate single-read 150-cycle Illumina NextSeq 550 flow cell. In the original analysis: Because only junctional sequences without quality scores were contained in the immunoSEQ output, filtering matching that applied to full-length reads could not be performed. Sequences were annotated with PyIR, a Python wrapper for IgBLAST v1.9, using IMGT germline references to assign V/J genes and CDR3. Any read was removed if the V/J assignment was weak (E-value above 1e-6), the CDR3 was missing, or the read contained stop codons, out-of-frame junctions, or ambiguous translated residues. V3J clonotypes were defined as sequences sharing an identical inferred V gene, J gene, and CDR3 amino acid sequence. Percentage overlap between repertoires was calculated by dividing the number of shared unique clonotypes by the size of the smaller repertoire. Richness of each repertoire was evaluated using RTK rarefaction, the Chao1 estimator, and Recon v2.1 estimates of unobserved clonotypes. Generation probabilities were computed with OLGA for all TCRbeta clonotypes obtained by the gDNA method from four donors. What TCRdb holds here is the immuneACCESS table cut down to in-frame rearrangements. Part of the clones is not present; checked against another copy, under half of the missing clones reflect an unresolved V gene, and the others are unexplained. The V and J calls and clone size are taken from that table; D and trimming were inferred from the DNA. The sample data list about 2.4 million clones, and under 95% of these were observed just once. The ten largest make up approximately 0.35% of the sample.

General study outcomes and caveats: Pairwise subsampling led to the expectation that sequencing depth would affect the degree of clonotype sharing among donors. Incomplete sequencing was indicated by rarefaction of sorted-subset datasets, despite the large sequencing depth. Sampling was limited to blood, and TCR repertoires in tissue likely differ from TCR repertoires in blood. Estimated clonotype richness was generally larger for naive than for memory subsets. Sharing across a few donors was observed for 4.5% to 6.5% of naive CD4, about 3.2% of naive CD8, roughly 2.3% of memory CD4, and about 0.4% of memory CD8 clonotypes. Clonotypes shared by all four sorted-subset donors showed higher generation probabilities than non-shared clonotypes. The genetic and exposure-history diversity represented was limited by the small number of donors.

Remarks on this clone: This receptor's antigen is unknown. Within one base of it there is no much larger clone, and no base qualities were kept.

The receptor was derived from a man between 18 and 35 years old in good health. Some clones in this sample may be carry-over from other donors' samples. What was sequenced was naive CD4+ T cells from PBMCs. The cell subset or site tag for this specimen amounts to: CD45RA+ positively selected. The chain is made from TRBV7-2 and TRBJ2-7, and possibly TRBD1, on 5 matching bases. CDR3 protein: CASSLAPGQATVYEQYF. The DNA sequence follows: TGTGCCAGCAGCTTAGCGCCAGGGCAGGCAACTGTCTACGAGCAGTACTTC.